Described below is a single T cell receptor beta chain sequence and its context. Its antigen is unknown. The CDR3 loop spans 16 amino acids. Germline assignment: CDR1 LNHNV and CDR2 YYDKDF (reference sequence). Losses at the gene ends were 5 bases for V and 2 bases for J; bases not matched to a gene: 12. This sample is part of a study of T cell repertoires in cytomegalovirus infection. In the study overall: CMV infection together with matching HLA type was indicated by public TCR beta signatures.

Study-wide results and caveats: Ex vivo, HLA-C-restricted CMV-specific TCR beta clonotypes prevailed over the rest of the response.

TCRdb ran MiXCR on the reads and lists one entry per CDR3 protein. The sample lists around 540,000 distinct CDR3 sequences; roughly 34% were seen once. The clonotype originates from a human donor in good health (CMV status not recorded). Some clones in this sample may be carry-over from other donors' samples. The chain carries TRBV15 and TRBJ2-7; 7 nucleotides match TRBD2. The sample consisted of cultured PBMCs, taken from culture after CMV antigen stimulation. CDR3 DNA: TGTGCCACCAGCCCGCGGGTCCGGCTAGCGGCCTACGAGCAGTACGTC. Its translation: CATSPRVRLAAYEQYV.